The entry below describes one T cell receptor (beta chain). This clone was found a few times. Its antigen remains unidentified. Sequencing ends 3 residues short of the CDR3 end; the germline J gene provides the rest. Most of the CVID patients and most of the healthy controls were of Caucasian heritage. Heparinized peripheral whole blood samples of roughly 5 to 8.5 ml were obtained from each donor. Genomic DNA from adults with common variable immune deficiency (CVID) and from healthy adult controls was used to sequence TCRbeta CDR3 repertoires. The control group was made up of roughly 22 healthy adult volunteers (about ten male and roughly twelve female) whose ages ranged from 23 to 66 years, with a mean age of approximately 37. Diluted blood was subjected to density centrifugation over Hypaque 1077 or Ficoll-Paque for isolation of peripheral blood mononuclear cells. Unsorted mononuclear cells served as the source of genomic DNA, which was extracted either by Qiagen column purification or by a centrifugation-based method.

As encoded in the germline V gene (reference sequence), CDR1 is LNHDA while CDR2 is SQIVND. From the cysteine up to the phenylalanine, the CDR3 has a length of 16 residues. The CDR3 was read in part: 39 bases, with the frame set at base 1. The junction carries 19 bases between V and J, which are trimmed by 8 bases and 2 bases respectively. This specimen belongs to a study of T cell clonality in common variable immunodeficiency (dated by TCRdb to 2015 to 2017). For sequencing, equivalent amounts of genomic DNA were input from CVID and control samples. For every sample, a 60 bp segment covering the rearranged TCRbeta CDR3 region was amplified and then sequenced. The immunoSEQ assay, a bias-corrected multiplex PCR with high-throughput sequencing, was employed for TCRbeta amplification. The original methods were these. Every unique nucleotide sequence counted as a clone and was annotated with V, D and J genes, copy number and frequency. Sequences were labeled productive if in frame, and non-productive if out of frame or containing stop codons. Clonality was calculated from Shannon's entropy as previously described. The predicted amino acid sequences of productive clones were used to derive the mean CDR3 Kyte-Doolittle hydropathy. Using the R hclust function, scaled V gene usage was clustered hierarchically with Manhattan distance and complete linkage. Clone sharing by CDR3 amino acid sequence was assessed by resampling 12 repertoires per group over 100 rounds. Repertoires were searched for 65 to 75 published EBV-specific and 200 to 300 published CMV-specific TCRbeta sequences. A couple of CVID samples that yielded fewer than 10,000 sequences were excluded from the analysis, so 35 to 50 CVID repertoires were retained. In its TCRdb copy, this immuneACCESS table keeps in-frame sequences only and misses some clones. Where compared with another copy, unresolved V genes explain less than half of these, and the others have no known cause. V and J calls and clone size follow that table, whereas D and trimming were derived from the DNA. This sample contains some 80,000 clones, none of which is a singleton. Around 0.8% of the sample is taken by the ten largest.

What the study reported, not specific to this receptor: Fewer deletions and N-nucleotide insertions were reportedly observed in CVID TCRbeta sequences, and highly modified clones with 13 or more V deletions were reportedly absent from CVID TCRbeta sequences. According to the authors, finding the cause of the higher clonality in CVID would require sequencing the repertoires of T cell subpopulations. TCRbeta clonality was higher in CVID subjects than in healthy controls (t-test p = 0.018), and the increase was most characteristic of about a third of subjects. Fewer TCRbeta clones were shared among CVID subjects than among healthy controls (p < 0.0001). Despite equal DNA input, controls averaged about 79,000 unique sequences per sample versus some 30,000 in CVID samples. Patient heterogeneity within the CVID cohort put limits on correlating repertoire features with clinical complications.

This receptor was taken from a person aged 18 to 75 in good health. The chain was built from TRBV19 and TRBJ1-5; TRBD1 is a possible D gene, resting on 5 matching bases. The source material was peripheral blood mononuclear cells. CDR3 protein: CASHGHLPGGNQPQHF. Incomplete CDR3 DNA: TGTGCCAGTCACGGACACCTCCCGGGGGGCAATCAGCCC.